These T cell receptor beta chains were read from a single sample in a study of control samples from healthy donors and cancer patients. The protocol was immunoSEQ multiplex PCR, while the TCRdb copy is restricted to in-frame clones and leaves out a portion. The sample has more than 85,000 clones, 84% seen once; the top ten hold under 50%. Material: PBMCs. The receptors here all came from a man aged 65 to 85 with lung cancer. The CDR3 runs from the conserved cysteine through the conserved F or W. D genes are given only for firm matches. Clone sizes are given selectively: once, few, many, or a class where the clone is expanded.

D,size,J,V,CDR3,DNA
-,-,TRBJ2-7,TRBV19,CASSNWNFYEQYF,TGTGCCAGTAGTAACTGGAATTTCTACGAGCAGTACTTC
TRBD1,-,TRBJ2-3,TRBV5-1,CASSRGDRASTDTQYF,TGCGCCAGCAGCCGAGGGGACAGAGCTAGCACAGATACGCAGTATTTT
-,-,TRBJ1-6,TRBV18,CASSPPSRGYNSPLHF,TGTGCCAGCTCACCACCATCCCGCGGCTATAATTCACCCCTCCACTTT
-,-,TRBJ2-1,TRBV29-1,CSAGGSNEQFF,TGCAGCGCCGGCGGGTCCAATGAGCAGTTCTTC
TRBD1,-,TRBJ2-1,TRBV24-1,CATSEAGTGWYNEQFF,TGTGCCACCAGTGAGGCCGGGACAGGGTGGTACAATGAGCAGTTCTTC
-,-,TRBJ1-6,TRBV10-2,CASSEPDGAFSPLHF,TGCGCCAGCAGTGAGCCGGACGGTGCCTTTTCACCCCTCCACTTT
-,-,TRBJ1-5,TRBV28,CASSLAGRNQPQHF,TGTGCCAGCAGTTTAGCTGGCCGCAATCAGCCCCAGCATTTT
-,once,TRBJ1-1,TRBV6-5,CASIRGESVNTEAFF,TGTGCCAGCATTAGAGGGGAGAGTGTGAACACTGAAGCTTTCTTT
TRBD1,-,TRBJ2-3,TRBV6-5,CASRLRDRGTDTQYF,TGTGCCAGCAGACTCCGGGACAGGGGCACAGATACGCAGTATTTT
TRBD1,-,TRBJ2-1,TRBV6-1,CASSEDIGGIIFSYNEQFF,TGTGCCAGCAGTGAAGATATAGGGGGCATCATTTTCTCCTACAATGAGCAGTTCTTC
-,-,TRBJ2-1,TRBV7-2,CASSSDRSSYNEQFF,TGTGCCAGCAGCTCCGACAGGAGCTCCTACAATGAGCAGTTCTTC
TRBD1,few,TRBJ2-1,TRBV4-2,CASSQEIGGTASYNEQFF,TGTGCCAGCAGCCAAGAAATCGGTGGGACAGCTTCCTACAATGAGCAGTTCTTC
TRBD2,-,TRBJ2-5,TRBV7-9,CASTLAGAVQETQYF,TGTGCCAGCACCCTAGCGGGGGCAGTTCAAGAGACCCAGTACTTC
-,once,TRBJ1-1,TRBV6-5,CASSYGLGAFF,TGTGCCAGCAGTTACGGGTTGGGGGCTTTCTTT
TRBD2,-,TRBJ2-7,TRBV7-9,CASSSGLAGRTYEQYF,TGTGCCAGCAGCTCCGGACTAGCGGGGAGAACCTACGAGCAGTACTTC
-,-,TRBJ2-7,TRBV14,CASSQEAYEQYF,TGTGCCAGCAGCCAAGAAGCCTACGAGCAGTACTTC
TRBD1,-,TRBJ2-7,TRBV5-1,CASGDSGGSREQYF,TGCGCCAGCGGAGACTCAGGGGGATCGCGCGAGCAGTACTTC
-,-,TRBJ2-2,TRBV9,CASSAPYGTSTGELFF,TGTGCCAGCAGCGCCCCTTACGGGACCAGCACCGGGGAGCTGTTTTTT
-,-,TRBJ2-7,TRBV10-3,CAISEPGHRVEQYF,TGTGCCATCAGTGAACCGGGACACCGGGTGGAGCAGTACTTC
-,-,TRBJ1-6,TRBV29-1,CSVAQGFGGAPLHF,TGCAGCGTTGCCCAGGGATTTGGAGGAGCACCCCTCCACTTT
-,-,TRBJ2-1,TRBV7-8,CASSLVSAVTGLGYNEQFF,TGTGCCAGCAGCTTAGTAAGCGCAGTGACGGGTTTGGGGTACAATGAGCAGTTCTTC
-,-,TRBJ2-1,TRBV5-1,CASRLGEGISYNEQFF,TGCGCCAGCCGATTGGGCGAGGGTATCTCCTACAATGAGCAGTTCTTC
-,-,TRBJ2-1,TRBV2,CASGGGGEQFF,TGTGCCAGCGGCGGCGGCGGTGAGCAGTTCTTC
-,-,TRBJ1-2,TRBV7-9,CASSLGSRGGGYTF,TGTGCCAGCAGCTTAGGGTCCAGGGGCGGGGGCTACACCTTC
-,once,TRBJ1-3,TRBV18,CASSDSSGNTIYF,TGTGCCAGCTCAGACAGCTCTGGAAACACCATATATTTT
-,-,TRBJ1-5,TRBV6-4,CASSEHREASNQPQHF,TGTGCCAGCAGCGAGCACAGGGAGGCTAGCAATCAGCCCCAGCATTTT
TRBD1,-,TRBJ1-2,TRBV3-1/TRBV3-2,CASSQNSGGGYGYTF,TGTGCCAGCAGCCAAAACTCAGGGGGCGGGTATGGCTACACCTTC
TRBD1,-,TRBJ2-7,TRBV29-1,CSARTGAKSYEQYF,TGCAGCGCCCGGACAGGGGCGAAATCCTACGAGCAGTACTTC
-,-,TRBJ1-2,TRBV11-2,CASSLEYRIPYGYTF,TGTGCCAGCAGCTTAGAGTACCGTATCCCCTATGGCTACACCTTC
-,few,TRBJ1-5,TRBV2,CASSRVTQPQHF,TGTGCCAGCAGTAGGGTGACTCAGCCCCAGCATTTT
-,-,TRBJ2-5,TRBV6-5,CASRKEETQYF,TGTGCCAGCAGGAAGGAAGAGACCCAGTACTTC
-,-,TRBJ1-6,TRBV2,CASGANQINNSPLHF,TGTGCCAGCGGGGCCAATCAGATTAATAATTCACCCCTCCACTTT
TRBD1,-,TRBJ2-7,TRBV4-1,CASSPPGDRSYEQYF,TGCGCCAGCAGCCCGCCGGGGGACAGGAGCTACGAGCAGTACTTC
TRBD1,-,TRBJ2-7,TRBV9,CASSASGTGGSEQYF,TGTGCCAGCAGCGCCTCCGGGACAGGGGGCTCCGAGCAGTACTTC
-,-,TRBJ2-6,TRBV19,CASSIGDRGANVLTF,TGTGCCAGTAGTATAGGGGATCGGGGGGCCAACGTCCTGACTTTC
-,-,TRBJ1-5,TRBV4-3,CASSQGWGSNQPQHF,TGCGCCAGCAGCCAAGGATGGGGGAGCAATCAGCCCCAGCATTTT
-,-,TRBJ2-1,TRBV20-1,CSATYNEQFF,TGCAGTGCTACCTACAATGAGCAGTTCTTC
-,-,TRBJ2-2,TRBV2,CASSSQRSGELFF,TGTGCCTCCTCCTCCCAACGAAGCGGGGAGCTGTTTTTT
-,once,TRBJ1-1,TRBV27,CASSPTGRGNTEAFF,TGTGCCAGCAGTCCCACAGGGAGGGGGAACACTGAAGCTTTCTTT